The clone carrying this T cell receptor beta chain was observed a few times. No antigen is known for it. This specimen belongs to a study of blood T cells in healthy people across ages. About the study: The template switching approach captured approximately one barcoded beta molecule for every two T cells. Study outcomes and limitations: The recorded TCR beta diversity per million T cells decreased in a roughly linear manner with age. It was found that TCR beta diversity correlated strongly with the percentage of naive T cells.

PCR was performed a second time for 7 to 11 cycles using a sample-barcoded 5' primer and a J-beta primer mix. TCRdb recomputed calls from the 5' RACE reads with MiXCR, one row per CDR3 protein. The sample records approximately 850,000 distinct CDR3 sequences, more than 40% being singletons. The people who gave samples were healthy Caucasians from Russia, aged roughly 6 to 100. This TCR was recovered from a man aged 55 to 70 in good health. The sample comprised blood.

DNA of the CDR3: TGTGCCAGCAGCTTTAACGTGGGAAAGGACGAGCAGTACTTC. It encodes CASSFNVGKDEQYF. This rearrangement joins TRBV7-2 to TRBJ2-4; D gene unclear. The J call may be in error: the DNA end matches TRBJ2-7 better. Germline assignment: CDR1 SGHTA and CDR2 FQGNSA. The CDR3 has 14 amino acids.